Described below is a single T cell receptor beta chain sequence and its context. This specimen comes from a study of cytomegalovirus exposure and HLA in healthy donors. Study-wide background: The Caucasian-associated ancestry cluster held roughly 78% of approximately 400 genotyped donors.

The PCR ran on 60 Vbeta and 13 Jbeta primers. This table comes from immunoSEQ multiplex PCR, and its TCRdb copy is limited to in-frame clones, with some not included. This table has about 38,000 clones, 55% to 75% appearing once. Unmatched junction bases numbered 8, after V lost 3 bases and J lost 8 bases. CDR3 length: 15 residues. Germline-derived CDR1 and CDR2 are SNHLY and FYNNEI. The rearrangement links TRBV2 to TRBJ2-2; 8 bases align to TRBD2. The sequencing sample was made of PBMCs. This sequence originates from a man younger than 40 in good health and CMV-seronegative. CDR3 loop: CASSDGAGGRGELFF. CDR3 coding DNA: TGTGCCAGCAGTGACGGTGCGGGGGGCCGGGGGGAGCTGTTTTTT.